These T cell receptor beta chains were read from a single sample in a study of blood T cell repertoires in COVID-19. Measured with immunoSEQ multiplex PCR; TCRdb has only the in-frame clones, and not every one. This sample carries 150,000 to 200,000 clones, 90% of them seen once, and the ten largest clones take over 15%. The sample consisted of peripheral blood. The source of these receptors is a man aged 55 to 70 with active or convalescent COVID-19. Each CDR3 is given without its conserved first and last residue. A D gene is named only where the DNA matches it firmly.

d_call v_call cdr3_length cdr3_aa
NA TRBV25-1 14 ASSERGTISSYEQY
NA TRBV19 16 AIRENGSGGANNQPQH
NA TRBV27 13 ASSLIASRGYEQY
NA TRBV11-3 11 ASSPRGTDTQY
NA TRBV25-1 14 ASSEGRGFGFNEQY
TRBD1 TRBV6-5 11 ASRFTGVYEQY
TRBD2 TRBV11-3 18 ASSPYRRGLAGGMGNEQF
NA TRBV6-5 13 ASSLSGVGTDTQY
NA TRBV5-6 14 ASSTAGKAGLGEQY
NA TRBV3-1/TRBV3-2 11 ASSQLGATEAF
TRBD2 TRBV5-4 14 ASSLPVGTISGELF
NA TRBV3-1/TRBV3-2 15 ASSQAGGARSNQPQH
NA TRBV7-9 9 ASSRNEKLF
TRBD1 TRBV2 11 ASSGDRQETQY
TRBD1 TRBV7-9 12 ASSQQGLNYGYT
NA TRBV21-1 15 ASRKERGRIAKNIQY
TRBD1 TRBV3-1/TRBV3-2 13 ASREDRGLNEKLF
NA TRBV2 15 ASSVGLALLEEETQY
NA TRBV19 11 ASSVTVNTEAF
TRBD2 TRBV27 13 ASSSGLAGLNEQF
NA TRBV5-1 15 ASSLGSGTAMNTEAF
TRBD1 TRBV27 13 ASSRTGYSNQPQH
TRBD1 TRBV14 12 ASSQVGRGSGYT
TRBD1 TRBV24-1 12 ATSEPGQHEKLF
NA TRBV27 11 ASSFRFRDTQY
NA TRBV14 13 ASSQGGAQFYGYT
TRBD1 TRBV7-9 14 ASSSPGTGGAYEQY
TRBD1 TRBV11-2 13 ASSRQGAQTDTQY
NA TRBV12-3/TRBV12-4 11 ASSLSFVSEQF
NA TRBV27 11 ASRLGGTYEQY
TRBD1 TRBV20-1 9 TGQDYNEQF
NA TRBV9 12 ASSVQSGNNEQF
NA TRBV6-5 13 ASSYWAGVRTEAF
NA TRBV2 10 ASIKEGSPLH
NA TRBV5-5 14 ASSPLPRGEGTEAF
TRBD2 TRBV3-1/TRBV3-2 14 ASSQDGHGGYNEQF
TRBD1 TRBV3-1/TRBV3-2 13 ASSDRVGLRTEAF
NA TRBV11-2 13 ASSLNGPLNYGYT
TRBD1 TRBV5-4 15 ASSPGGQGGWNTEAF
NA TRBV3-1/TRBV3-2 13 ASSQDLTVNYGYT
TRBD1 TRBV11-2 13 ASSRTGTTNEKLF
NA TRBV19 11 ASSRDIDQPQH
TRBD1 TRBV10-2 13 ASSGWDRGEDTQY
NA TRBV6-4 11 ASSDGTYYGYT
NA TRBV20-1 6 SALQGF
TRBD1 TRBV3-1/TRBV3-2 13 ASSHRGLGLAEQY
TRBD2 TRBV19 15 ASSPPRLAGGPDTQY
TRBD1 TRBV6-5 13 ASRRVRQGSYEQY
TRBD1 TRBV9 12 ASSPRQGAWGYT